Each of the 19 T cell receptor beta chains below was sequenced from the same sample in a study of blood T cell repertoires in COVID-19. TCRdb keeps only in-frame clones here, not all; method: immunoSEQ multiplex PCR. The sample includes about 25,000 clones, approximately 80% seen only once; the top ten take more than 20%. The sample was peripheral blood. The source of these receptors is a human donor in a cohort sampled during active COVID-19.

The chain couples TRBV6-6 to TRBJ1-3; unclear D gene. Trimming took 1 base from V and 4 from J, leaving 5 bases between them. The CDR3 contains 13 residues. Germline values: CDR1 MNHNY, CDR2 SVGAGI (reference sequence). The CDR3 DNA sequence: TGTGCCAGCAGTTACTTAGAGGGAAACACCATATATTTT. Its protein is CASSYLEGNTIYF.

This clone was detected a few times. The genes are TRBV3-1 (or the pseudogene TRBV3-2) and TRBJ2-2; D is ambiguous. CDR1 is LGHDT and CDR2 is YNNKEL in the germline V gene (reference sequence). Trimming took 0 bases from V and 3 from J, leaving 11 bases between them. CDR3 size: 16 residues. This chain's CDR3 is CASSQEVRKDTGELFF. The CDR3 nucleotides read TGTGCCAGCAGCCAAGAGGTCAGAAAAGACACCGGGGAGCTGTTTTTT.

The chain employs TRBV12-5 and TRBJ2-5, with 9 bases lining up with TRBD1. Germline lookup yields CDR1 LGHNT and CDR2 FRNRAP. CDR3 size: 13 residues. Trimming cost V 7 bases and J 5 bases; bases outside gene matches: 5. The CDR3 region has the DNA TGTGCTAGTGCCGACAGGGGGTTTGAGACCCAGTACTTC. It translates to CASADRGFETQYF.

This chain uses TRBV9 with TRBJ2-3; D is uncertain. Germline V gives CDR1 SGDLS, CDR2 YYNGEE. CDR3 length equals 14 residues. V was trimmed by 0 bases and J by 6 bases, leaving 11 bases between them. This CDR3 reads CASSVDLARDTQYF. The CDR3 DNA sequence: TGTGCCAGCAGCGTAGACCTCGCCAGGGATACGCAGTATTTT.

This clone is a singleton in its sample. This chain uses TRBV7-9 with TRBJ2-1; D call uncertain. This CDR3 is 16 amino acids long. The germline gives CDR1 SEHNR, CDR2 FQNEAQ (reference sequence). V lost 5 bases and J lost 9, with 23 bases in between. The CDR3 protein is CASSPAIRGLTVEQFF. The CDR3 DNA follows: TGTGCCAGCAGCCCGGCGATAAGAGGCCTCACGGTTGAGCAGTTCTTC.

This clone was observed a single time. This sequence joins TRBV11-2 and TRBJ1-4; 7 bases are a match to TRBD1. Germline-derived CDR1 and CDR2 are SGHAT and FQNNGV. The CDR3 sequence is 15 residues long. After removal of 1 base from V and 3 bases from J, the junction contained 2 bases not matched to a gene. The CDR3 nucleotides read TGTGCCAGCAGCTTAGCTGGGACAGCTAATGAAAAACTGTTTTTT. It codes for CASSLAGTANEKLFF.

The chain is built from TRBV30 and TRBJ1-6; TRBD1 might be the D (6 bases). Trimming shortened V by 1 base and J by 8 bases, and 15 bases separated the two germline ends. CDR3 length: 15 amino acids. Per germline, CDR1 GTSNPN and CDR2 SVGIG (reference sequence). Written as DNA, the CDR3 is TGTGCCTGGAGTGGGGGGGGCGCGGGGTATTCACCCCTCCACTTT. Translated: CAWSGGGAGYSPLHF.

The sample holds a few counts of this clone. The CDR3 here is CASSQDLEAGGGEQYF. The CDR3 DNA follows: TGTGCCAGCAGCCAAGATCTTGAAGCGGGAGGGGGCGAGCAGTACTTC. J is TRBJ2-7 and V is TRBV4-2; 10 bases map to TRBD2. After removal of 0 bases from V and 6 bases from J, the junction contained 8 bases not matched to a gene. The CDR3 sequence is 16 residues long. Germline loops: CDR1 LGHNA, CDR2 YNFKEQ.

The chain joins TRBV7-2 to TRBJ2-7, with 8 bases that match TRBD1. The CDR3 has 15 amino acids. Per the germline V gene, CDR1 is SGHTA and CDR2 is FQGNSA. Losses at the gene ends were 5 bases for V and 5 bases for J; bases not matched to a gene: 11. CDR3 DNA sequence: TGTGCCAGCAGCATTAGCCGGGACAGGATGAACGAGCAGTACTTC. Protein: CASSISRDRMNEQYF.

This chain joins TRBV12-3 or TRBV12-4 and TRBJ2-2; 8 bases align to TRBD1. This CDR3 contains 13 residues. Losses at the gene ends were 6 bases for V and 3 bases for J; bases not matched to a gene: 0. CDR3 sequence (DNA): TGTGCCAGCAGGACAGGGGACACCGGGGAGCTGTTTTTT. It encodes CASRTGDTGELFF.

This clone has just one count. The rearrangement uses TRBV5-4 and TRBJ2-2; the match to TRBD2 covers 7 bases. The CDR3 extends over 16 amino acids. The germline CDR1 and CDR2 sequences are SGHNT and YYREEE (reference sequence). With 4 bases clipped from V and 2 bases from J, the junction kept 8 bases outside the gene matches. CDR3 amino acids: CASSPRTGGNTGELFF. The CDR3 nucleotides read TGTGCCAGCAGCCCGAGGACGGGAGGAAACACCGGGGAGCTGTTTTTT. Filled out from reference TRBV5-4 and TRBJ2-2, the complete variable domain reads ETGVTQSPTHLIKTRGQQVTLRCSSQSGHNTVSWYQQALGQGPQFIFQYYREEENGRGNFPPRFSGLQFPNYSSELNVNALELDDSALYLCASSPRTGGNTGELFFGEGSRLTVL.

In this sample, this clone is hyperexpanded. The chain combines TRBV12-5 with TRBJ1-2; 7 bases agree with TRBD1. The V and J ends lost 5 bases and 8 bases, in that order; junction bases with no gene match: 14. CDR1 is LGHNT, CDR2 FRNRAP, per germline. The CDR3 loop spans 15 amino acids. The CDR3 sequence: CASGHGTELQGGYTF. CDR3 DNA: TGTGCTAGTGGTCATGGGACAGAACTCCAAGGAGGCTACACCTTC.

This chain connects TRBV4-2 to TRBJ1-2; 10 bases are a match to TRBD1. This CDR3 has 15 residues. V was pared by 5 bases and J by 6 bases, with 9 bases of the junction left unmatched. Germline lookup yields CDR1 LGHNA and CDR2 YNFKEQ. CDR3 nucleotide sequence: TGTGCCAGCAGCAAGAGTGGGACAGGGGACGATGGCTACACCTTC. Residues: CASSKSGTGDDGYTF.

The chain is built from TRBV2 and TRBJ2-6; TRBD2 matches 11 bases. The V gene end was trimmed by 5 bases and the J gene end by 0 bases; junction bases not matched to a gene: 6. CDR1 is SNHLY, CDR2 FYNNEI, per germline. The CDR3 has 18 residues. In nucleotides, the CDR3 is TGTGCCAGCAGTTCACTAGCGGGGGTCACCTCTGGGGCCAACGTCCTGACTTTC. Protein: CASSSLAGVTSGANVLTF.

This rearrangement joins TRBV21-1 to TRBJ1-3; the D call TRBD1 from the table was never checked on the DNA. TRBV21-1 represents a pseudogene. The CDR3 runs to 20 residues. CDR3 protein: CASSSTARTIPQSSGNTIYF. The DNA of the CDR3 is TGTGCCAGCAGCTCGACCGCTAGGACAATTCCTCAAAGCTCTGGAAACACCATATATTTT.

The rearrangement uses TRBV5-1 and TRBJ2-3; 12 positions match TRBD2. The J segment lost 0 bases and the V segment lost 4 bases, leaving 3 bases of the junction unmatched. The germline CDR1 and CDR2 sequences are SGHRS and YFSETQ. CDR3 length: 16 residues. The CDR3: CASSAGTSGSTDTQYF. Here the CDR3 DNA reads TGCGCCAGCAGCGCAGGGACTAGCGGGAGCACAGATACGCAGTATTTT.

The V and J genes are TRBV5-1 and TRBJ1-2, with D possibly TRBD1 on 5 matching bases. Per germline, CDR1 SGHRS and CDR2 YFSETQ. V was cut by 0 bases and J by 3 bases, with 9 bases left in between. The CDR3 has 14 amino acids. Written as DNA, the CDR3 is TGCGCCAGCAGCTTGGATCGGGGGGACTATGGCTACACCTTC. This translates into CASSLDRGDYGYTF.

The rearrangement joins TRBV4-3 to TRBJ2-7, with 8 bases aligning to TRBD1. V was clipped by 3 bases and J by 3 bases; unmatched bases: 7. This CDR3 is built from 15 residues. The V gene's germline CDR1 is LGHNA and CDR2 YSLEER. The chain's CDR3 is CASSHRQGQGYEQYF. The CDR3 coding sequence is TGCGCCAGCAGCCACCGACAGGGGCAAGGCTACGAGCAGTACTTC.

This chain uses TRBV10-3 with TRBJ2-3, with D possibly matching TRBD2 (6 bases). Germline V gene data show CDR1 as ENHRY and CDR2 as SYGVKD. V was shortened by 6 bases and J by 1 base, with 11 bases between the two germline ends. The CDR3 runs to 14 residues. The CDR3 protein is CAISGTGGTDTQYF. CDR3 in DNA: TGTGCCATCAGCGGGACTGGGGGCACAGATACGCAGTATTTT.